The TCR beta chain under discussion was sequenced for a study of early T cells in non-severe SARS-CoV-2 infection. About the research overall: Chains were unpaired, as sequencing was done on bulk RNA from unsorted whole blood. Study-wide results and caveats: Comparison of clonotypes with VDJdb favored anti-spike CD8 responses while missing private and CD4 specificities.

Each cDNA molecule carried a unique molecular identifier. Using its own MiXCR run on the 5' RACE reads, TCRdb lists one record per CDR3 protein. The profile shows 70,000 to 80,000 distinct CDR3 sequences, roughly an eighth of them singletons. The CDR3 has 18 amino acids. Losses at the gene ends were 3 bases for V and 7 bases for J; bases not matched to a gene: 15. The germline CDR1 and CDR2 sequences are MGHRA and YSYEKL. On this clonotype: Its antigen is currently unknown.

J is TRBJ2-1 and V is TRBV4-1; 10 nucleotides match TRBD1. The source was whole blood, collected at baseline. This TCR was sampled from an adult who was a healthcare worker with PCR-confirmed SARS-CoV-2 infection or an uninfected control (not recorded which). CDR3 loop: CASSHVLRQGARVNEQFF. The DNA of the CDR3 is TGCGCCAGCAGCCACGTTCTTAGACAGGGGGCGAGAGTAAATGAGCAGTTCTTC.